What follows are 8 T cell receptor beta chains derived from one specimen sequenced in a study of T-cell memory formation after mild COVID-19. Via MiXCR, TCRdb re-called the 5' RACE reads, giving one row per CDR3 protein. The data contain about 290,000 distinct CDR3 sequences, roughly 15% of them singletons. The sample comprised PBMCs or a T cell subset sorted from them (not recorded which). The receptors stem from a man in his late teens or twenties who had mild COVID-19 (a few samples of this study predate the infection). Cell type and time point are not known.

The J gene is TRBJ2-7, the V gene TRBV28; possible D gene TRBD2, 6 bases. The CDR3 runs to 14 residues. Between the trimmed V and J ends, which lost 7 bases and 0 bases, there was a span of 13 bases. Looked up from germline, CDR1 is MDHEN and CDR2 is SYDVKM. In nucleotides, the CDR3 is TGTGCCAGCAACCGGGGAGGAAGCTCCTACGAGCAGTACGTC. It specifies CASNRGGSSYEQYV.

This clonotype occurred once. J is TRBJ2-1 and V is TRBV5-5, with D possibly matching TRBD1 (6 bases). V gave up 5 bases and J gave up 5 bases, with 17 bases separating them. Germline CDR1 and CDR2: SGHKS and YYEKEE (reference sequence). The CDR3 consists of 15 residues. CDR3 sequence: CASSRTAPPDNEQFF. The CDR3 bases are TGTGCCAGCAGTAGGACAGCCCCTCCGGACAATGAGCAGTTCTTC.

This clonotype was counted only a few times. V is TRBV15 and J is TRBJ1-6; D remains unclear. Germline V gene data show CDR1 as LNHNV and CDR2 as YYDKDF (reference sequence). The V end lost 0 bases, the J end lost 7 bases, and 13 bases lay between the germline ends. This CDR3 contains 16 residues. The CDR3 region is CATSRDVGSLNSPLHF. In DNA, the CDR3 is TGTGCCACCAGCAGAGATGTGGGCAGCTTAAATTCACCCCTCCACTTT.

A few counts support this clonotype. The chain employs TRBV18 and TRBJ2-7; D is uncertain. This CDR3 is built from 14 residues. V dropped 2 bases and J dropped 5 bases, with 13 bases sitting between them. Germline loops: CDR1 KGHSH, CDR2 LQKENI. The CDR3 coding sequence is TGTGCCAGCTCACCATTACGGAAGCTACACGAGCAGTACTTC. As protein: CASSPLRKLHEQYF.

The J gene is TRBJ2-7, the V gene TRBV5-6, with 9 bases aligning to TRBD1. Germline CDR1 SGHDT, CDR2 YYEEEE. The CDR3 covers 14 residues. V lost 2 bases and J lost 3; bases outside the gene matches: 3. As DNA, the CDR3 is TGTGCCAGCAGCTTCACAGGGGGCGACTACGAGCAGTACGTC. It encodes CASSFTGGDYEQYV.

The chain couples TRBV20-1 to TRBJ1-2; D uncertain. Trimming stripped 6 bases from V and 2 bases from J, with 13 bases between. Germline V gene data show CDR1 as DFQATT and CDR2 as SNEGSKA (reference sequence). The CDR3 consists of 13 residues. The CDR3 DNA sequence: TGCAGTGCCGTCCGAGACCTGAACTATGGCTACACCTTC. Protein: CSAVRDLNYGYTF.

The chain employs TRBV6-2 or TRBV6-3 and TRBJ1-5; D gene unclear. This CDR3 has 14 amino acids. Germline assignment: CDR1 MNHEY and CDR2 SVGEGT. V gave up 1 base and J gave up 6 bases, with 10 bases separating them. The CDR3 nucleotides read TGTGCCAGCAGTTACTGGAGGCCTCCTCAGCCCCAGCATTTT. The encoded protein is CASSYWRPPQPQHF.

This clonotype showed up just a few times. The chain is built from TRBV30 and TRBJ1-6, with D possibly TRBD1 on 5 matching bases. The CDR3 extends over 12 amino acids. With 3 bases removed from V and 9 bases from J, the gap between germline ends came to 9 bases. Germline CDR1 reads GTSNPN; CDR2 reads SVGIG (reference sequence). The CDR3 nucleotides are TGTGCCTGGAGGGGGGATGGTTCACCCCTCCACTTT. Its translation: CAWRGDGSPLHF.